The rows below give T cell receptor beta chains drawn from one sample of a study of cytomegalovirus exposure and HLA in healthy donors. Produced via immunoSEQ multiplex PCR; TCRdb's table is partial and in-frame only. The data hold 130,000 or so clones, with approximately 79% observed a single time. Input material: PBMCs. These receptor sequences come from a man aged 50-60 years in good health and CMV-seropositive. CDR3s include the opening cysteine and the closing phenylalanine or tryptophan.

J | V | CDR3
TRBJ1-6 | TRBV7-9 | CASRAGPAGKNSPLHF
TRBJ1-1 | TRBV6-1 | CASSAQGRVNTEAFF
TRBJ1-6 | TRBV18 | CASSPGTDNSPLHF
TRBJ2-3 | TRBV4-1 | CASSQAGGFADTQYF
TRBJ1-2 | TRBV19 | CASFTGPRGYTF
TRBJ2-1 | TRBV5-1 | CASSLDFFYNEQFF
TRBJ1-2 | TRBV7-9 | CASSSTTYLRDRSYGYTF
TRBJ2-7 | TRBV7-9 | CASSLTTGGLEQYF
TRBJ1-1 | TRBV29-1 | CSVGDRVSNTEAFF
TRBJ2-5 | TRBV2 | CASSVLSGGETQYF
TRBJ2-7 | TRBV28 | CASRRREFSSGQYF
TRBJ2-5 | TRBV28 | CAIGTGTGLQETQYF
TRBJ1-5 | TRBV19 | CASSSRDRGRVQPQHF
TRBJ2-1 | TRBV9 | CASSGLAGGTYNEQFF
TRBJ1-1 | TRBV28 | CASSLAGTAILENTEAFF
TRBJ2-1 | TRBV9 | CASSVEPTSGSNEQFF
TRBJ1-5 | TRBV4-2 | CASSLSGTRGNQPQHF
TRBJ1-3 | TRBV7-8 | CASSLARSNTIYF
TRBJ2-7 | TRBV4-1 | CASSQGGGLAVYEQYF
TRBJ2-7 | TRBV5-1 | CATRRGTGGDEQYF
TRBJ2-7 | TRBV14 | CASSQDSGGLREQYF
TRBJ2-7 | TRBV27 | CASGLGQGMYYEQYF
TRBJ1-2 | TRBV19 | CASRITGTGDYGYTF
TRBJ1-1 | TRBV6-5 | CASSSPGGNTEAFF
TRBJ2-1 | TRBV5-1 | CASSFRFSGGVDEQFF
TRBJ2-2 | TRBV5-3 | CARSPGLAGAGELFF
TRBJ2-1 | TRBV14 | CASSLAGVYNEQFF
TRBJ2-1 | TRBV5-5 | CASSLSGQIYNEQFF
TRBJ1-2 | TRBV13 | CASSPEPADSNYGYTF
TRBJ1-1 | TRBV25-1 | CASSELVQGNTEAFF
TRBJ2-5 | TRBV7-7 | CASAGPQETQYF
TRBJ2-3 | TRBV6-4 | CASSDGLAGGRSEADTQYF
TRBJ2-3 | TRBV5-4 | CASSHRRQGAWDTQYF
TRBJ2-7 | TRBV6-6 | CASSYILAGGEQYF
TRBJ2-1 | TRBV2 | CASNPRGSNSYNEQFF
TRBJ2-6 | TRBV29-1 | CSVHTGGYGANVLTF
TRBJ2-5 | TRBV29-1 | CSAQTGTNIGTQYF
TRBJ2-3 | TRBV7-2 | CASSLGRGSTDTQYF
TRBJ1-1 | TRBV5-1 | CASSLYQANTEAFF
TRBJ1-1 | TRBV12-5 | CASGFGTGGMNTEAFF
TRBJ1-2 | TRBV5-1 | CASSLRTGTNYGYTF
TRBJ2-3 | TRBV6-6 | CASSLPYGTDTQYF
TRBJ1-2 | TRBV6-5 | CASSVDSYGYTF
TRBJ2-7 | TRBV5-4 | CASSRGGGTYEQYF
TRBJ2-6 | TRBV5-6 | CASSAQASGANVLTF
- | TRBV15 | CATSRDRGPYEQYF
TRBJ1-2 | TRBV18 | CASSPRSGGGEGYTF
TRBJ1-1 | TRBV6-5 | CASSYRAEAFF